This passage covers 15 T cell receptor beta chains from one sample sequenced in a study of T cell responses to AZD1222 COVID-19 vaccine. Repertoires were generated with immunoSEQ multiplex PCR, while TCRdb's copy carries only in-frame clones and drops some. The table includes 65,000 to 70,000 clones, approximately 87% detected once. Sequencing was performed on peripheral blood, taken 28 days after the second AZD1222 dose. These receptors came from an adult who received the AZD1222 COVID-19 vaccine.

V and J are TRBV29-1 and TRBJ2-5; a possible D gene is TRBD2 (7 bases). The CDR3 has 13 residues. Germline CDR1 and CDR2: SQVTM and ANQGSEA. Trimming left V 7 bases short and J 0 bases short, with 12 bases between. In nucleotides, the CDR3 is TGCAGCGGACAAGGGGGGGACCAAGAGACCCAGTACTTC. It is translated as CSGQGGDQETQYF.

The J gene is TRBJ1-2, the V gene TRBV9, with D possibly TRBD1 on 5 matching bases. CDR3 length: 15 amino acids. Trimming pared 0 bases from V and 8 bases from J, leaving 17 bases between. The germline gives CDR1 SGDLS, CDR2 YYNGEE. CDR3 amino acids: CASSVGVTGEWGYTF. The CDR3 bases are TGTGCCAGCAGCGTAGGGGTAACAGGCGAGTGGGGCTACACCTTC.

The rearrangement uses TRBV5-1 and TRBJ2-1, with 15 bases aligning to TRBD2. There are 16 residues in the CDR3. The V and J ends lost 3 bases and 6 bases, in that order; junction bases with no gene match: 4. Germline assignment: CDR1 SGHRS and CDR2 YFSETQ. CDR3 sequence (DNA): TGCGCCAGCAGCTGGGCGGGACTAGCGGGAGGCAATGAGCAGTTCTTC. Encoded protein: CASSWAGLAGGNEQFF.

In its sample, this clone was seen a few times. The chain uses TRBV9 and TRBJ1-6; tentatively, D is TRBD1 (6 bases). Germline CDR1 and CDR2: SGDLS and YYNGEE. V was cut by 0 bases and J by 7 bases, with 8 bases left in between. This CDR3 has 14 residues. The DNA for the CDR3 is TGTGCCAGCAGCGTAGACCAGGGGAATTCACCCCTCCACTTT. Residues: CASSVDQGNSPLHF.

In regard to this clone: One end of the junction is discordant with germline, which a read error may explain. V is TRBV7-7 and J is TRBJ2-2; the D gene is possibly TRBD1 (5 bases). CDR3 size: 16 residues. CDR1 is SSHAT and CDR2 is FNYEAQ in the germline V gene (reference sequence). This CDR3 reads CASSRKAGQNTGELFF. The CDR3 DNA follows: TGTGCTAGCAGCCGAAAAGCAGGACAGAACACCGGGGAGCTGTTTTTT.

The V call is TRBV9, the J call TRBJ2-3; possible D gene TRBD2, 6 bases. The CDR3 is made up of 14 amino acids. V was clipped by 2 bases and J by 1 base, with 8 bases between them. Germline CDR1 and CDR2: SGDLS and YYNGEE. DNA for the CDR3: TGTGCCAGCAGCGTTGGGACTCGCACAGATACGCAGTATTTT. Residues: CASSVGTRTDTQYF.

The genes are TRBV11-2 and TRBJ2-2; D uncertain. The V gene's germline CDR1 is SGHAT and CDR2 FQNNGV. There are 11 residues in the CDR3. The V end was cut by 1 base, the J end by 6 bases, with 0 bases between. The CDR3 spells CASSLAGELFF. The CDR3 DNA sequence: TGTGCCAGCAGCTTAGCCGGGGAGCTGTTTTTT.

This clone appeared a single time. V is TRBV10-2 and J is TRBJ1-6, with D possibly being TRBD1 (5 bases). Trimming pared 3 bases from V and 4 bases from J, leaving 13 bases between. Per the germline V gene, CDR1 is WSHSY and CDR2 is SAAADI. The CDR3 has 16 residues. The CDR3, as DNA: TGCGCCAGCAGTGACCCCCGGGACCTTTATAATTCACCCCTCCACTTT. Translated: CASSDPRDLYNSPLHF.

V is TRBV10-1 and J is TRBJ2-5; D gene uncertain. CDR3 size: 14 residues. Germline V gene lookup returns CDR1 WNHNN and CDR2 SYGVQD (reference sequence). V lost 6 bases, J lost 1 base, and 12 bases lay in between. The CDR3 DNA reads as TGCGCCAGCAGCCCCAGATTGGGCCAAGAGACCCAGTACTTC. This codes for CASSPRLGQETQYF.

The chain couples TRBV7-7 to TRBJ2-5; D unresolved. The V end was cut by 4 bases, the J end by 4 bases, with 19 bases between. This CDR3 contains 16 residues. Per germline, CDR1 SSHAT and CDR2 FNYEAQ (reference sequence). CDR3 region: CASSSPLEGSRETQYF. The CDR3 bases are TGTGCCAGCAGCTCCCCCCTGGAAGGGTCGCGAGAGACCCAGTACTTC.

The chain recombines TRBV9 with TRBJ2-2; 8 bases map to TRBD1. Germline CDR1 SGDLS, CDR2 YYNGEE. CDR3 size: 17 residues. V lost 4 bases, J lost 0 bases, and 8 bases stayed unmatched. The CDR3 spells CASSPRTGLANTGELFF. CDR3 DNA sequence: TGTGCCAGCAGCCCTAGGACAGGGCTCGCGAACACCGGGGAGCTGTTTTTT.

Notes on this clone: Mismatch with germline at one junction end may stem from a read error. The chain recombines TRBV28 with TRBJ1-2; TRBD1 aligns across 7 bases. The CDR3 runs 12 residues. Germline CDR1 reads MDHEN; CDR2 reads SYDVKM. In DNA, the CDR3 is TGTGCCAGCAGTTGGGGGGACAGTCCAGCATCCTTC. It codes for CASSWGDSPASF.

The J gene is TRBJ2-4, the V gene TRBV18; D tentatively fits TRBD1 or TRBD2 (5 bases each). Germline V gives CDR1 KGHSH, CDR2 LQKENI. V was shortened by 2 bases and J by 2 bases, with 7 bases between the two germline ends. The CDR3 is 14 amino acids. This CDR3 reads CASSPGTTKNIQYF. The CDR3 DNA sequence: TGTGCCAGCTCACCAGGGACGACCAAAAACATTCAGTACTTC.

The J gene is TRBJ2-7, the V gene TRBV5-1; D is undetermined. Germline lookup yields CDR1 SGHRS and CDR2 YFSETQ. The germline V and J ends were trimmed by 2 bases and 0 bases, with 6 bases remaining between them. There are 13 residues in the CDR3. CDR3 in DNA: TGCGCCAGCAGCTTTTACAGCTCCTACGAGCAGTACTTC. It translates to CASSFYSSYEQYF.

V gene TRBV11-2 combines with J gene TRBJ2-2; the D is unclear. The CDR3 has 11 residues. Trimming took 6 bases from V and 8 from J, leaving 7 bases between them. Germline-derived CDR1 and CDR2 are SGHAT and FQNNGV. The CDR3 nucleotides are TGTGCCAGCAGTCCGAGGGGGGAGCTGTTTTTT. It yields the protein CASSPRGELFF.